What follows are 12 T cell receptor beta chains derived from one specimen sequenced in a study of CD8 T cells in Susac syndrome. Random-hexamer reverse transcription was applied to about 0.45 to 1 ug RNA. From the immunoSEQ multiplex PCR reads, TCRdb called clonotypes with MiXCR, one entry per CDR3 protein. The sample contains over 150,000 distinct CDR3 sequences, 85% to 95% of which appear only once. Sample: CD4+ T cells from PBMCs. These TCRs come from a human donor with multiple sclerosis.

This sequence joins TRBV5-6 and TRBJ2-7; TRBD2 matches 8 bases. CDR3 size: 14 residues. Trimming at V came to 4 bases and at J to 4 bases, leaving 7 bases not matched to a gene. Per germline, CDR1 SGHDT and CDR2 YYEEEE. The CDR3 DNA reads TGTGCCAGCAGCAGGGTCCAGCGGGAGTACGAGCAGTACTTC. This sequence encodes CASSRVQREYEQYF. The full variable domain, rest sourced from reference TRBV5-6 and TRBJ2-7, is DAGVTQSPTHLIKTRGQQVTLRCSPKSGHDTVSWYQQALGQGPQFIFQYYEEEERQRGNFPDRFSGHQFPNYSSELNVNALLLGDSALYLCASSRVQREYEQYFGPGTRLTVT.

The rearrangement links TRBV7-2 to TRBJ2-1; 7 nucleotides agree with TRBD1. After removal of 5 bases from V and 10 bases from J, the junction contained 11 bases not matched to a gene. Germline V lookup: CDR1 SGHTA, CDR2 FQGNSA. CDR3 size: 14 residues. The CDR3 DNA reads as TGTGCCAGCAGCACGCAACCAACAGGGGTCGAGCAGTTCTTC. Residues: CASSTQPTGVEQFF.

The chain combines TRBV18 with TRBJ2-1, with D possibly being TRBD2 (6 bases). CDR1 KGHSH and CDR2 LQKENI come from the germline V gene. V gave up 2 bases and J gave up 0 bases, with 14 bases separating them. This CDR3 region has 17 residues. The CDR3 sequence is CASSPGPASVSYNEQFF. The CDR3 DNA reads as TGTGCCAGCTCACCAGGTCCCGCTAGCGTCTCCTACAATGAGCAGTTCTTC.

DNA for the CDR3: TGTGCCTGGAGTAACGCAGGGCCCCCTGATAGCAATCAGCCCCAGCATTTT. Its protein product is CAWSNAGPPDSNQPQHF. The chain links TRBV30 to TRBJ1-5, with D possibly being TRBD1 (5 bases). The germline V gene encodes CDR1 GTSNPN and CDR2 SVGIG (reference sequence). The CDR3 is 17 amino acids. The ends were cut back, 2 bases at V and 0 bases at J, with 17 bases in the middle.

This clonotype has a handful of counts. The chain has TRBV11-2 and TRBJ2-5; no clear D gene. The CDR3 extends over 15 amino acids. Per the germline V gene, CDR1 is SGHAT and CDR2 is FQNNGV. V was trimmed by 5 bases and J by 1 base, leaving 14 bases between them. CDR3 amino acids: CASSGIANLQETQYF. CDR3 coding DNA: TGTGCCAGCAGCGGAATAGCCAACCTCCAAGAGACCCAGTACTTC.

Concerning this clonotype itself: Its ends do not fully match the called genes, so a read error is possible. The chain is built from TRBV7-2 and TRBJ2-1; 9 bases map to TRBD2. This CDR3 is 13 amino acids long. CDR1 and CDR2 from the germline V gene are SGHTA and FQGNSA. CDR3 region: CASTPDSTSGRRF. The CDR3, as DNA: TGTGCCAGCACCCCGGACTCGACTAGCGGTAGGCGTTTC.

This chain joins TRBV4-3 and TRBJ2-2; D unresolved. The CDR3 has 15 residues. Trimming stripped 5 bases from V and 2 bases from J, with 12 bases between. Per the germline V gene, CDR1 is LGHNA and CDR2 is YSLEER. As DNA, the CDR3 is TGCGCCAGCAGCTCCTTTTTTGTAAACACCGGGGAGCTGTTTTTT. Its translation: CASSSFFVNTGELFF.

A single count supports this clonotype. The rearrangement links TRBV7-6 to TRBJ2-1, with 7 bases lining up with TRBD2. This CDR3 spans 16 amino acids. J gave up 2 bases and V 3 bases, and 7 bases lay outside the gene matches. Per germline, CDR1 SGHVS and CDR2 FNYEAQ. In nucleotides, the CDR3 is TGTGCCAGCAGCTTCAACCCCGCGGGAGCCTACAATGAGCAGTTCTTC. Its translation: CASSFNPAGAYNEQFF.

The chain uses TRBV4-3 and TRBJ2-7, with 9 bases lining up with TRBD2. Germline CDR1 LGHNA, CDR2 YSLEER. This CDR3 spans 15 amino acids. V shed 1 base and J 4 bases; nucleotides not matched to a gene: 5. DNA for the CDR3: TGCGCCAGCAGCCAAGGACTAGCGGCAACTTACGAGCAGTACTTC. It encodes CASSQGLAATYEQYF.

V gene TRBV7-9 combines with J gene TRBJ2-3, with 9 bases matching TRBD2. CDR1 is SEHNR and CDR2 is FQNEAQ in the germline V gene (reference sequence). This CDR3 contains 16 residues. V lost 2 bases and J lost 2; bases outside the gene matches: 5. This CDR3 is CASSLRRGGLTDTQYF. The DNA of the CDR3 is TGTGCCAGCAGCTTACGGCGGGGGGGCCTCACAGATACGCAGTATTTT.

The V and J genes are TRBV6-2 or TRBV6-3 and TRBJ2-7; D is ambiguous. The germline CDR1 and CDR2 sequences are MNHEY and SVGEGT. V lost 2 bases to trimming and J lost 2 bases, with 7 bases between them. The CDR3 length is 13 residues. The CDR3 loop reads CASSYRLAYEQYF. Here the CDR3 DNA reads TGTGCCAGCAGTTACAGGCTAGCCTACGAGCAGTACTTC.

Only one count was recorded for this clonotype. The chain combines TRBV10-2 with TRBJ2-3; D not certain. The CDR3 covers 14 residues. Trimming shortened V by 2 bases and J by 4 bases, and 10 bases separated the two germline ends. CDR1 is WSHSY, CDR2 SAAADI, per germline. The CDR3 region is CASSELAQPDTQYF. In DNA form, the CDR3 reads TGCGCCAGCAGTGAGCTCGCCCAGCCAGATACGCAGTATTTT.